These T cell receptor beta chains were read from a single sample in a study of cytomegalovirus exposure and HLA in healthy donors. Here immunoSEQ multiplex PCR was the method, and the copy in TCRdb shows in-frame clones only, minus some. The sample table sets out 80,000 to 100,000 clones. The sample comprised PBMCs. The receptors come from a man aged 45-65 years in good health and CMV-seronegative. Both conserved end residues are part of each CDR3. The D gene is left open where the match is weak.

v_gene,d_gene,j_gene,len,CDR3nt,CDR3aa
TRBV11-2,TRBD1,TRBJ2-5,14,TGTGCCAGCAGCCGCGGACAGGGGGCGGAGACCCAGTACTTC,CASSRGQGAETQYF
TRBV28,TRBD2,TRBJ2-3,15,TGTGCCAGCAGTTTCTATAGCGGGGGTACAGATACGCAGTATTTT,CASSFYSGGTDTQYF
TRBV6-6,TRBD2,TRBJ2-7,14,TGTGCCAGCAGTCGACTAGCGGGGGGGTACGAGCAGTACTTC,CASSRLAGGYEQYF
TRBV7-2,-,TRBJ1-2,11,TGTGCCAGCAGCTTACAGTATGGCTACACCTTC,CASSLQYGYTF
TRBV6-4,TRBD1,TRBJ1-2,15,TGTGCCAGCAGTGAGGAGGGACAGGGAGGCTATGGCTACACCTTC,CASSEEGQGGYGYTF
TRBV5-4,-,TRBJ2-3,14,TGTGCCAGCAGCCCCAGGGCGGGCACAGATACGCAGTATTTT,CASSPRAGTDTQYF
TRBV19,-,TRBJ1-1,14,TGTGCCAGTAGTATTACGCCCCTCCGGGCTGAAGCTTTCTTT,CASSITPLRAEAFF
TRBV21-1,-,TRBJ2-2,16,TGTGCCAGCAGTCCCCCGGGGGGGCGTGTCACCGGGGAGCTGTTTTTT,CASSPPGGRVTGELFF
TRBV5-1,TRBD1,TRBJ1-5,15,TGCGCCAGCAGCTTGTTTGGGGACAGGAATCAGCCCCAGCATTTT,CASSLFGDRNQPQHF
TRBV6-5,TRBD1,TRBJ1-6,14,TGTGCCAGCAGCAGACAGGGAAGCAATTCACCCCTCCACTTT,CASSRQGSNSPLHF
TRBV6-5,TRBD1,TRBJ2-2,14,TGTGCCAGCAGCCTGACAGGGGGGTCCGGGGAGCTGTTTTTT,CASSLTGGSGELFF
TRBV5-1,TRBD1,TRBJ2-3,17,TGCGCCAGCACTCGGGGGACAGGGCTCTTTGGCACAGATACGCAGTATTTT,CASTRGTGLFGTDTQYF
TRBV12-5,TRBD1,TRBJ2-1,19,TGTGCTAGTGGTTTGGGTTATGCGCCGGGACAGGGGTCCTACAATGAGCAGTTCTTC,CASGLGYAPGQGSYNEQFF
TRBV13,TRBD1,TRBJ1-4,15,TGTGCCAGCAGCTGGGGGACAGGGACTAATGAAAAACTGTTTTTT,CASSWGTGTNEKLFF
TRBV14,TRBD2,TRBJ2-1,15,TGTGCCAGCAGCATCGGTCGGACTAGCGCGGGTGAGCAGTTCTTC,CASSIGRTSAGEQFF
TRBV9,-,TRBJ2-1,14,TGTGCCAGCAGCGTATTGGCAGGAAGCAATGAGCAGTTCTTC,CASSVLAGSNEQFF
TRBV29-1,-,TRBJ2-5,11,TGCAGCGTTGTGCAGGGGGAGACCCAGTACTTC,CSVVQGETQYF
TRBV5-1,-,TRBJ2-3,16,TGCGCCAGCAGATCAGGGGATACCGTTGGCACAGATACGCAGTATTTT,CASRSGDTVGTDTQYF
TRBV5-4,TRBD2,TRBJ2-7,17,TGTGCCAGCAGCCGGACTAGCGGGGGCCGATTCCCTAACGAGCAGTACTTC,CASSRTSGGRFPNEQYF
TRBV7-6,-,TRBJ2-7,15,TGTGCCAGCAGTCCTGGACTGGGTTTGGCGAACGAGCAGTACTTC,CASSPGLGLANEQYF
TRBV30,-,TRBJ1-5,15,TGCGCCTGGAGCAAGACCAGGCAGAGCAATCAGCCCCAGCATTTT,CAWSKTRQSNQPQHF
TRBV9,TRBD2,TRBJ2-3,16,TGTGCCAGCAGCCTACGAGGGCGGGGGGGATCAGATACGCAGTATTTT,CASSLRGRGGSDTQYF
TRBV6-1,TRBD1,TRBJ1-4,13,TGTGCCAGCCGTAAGGACAGGAATGAAAAACTGTTTTTT,CASRKDRNEKLFF
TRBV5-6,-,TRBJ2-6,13,TGTGCCAGCTATGGGCTAAGCGCCAACGTCCTGACTTTC,CASYGLSANVLTF
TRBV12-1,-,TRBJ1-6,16,TGTGCCAGCAGCTGGACACAGAGCTCCTATAATTCACCCCTCCACTTT,CASSWTQSSYNSPLHF
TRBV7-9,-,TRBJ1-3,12,TGTGCCAGCAGTGAGGACAGTTTCCCCATATATTTT,CASSEDSFPIYF
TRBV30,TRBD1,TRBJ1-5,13,TGTGCCTGGACAGGGGGCAGCAATCAGCCCCAGCATTTT,CAWTGGSNQPQHF
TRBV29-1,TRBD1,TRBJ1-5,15,TGCAGCGCCGAGACCGGGACAGGGCCAAATCAGCCCCAGCATTTT,CSAETGTGPNQPQHF
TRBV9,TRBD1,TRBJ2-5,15,TGTGCCAGCAGCGTAGCACAGGGGCCCCAAGAGACCCAGTACTTC,CASSVAQGPQETQYF
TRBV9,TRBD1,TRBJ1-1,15,TGTGCCAGCAGCCCTCATGGACAGGCGGGCACTGAAGCTTTCTTT,CASSPHGQAGTEAFF
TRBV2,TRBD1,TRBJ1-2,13,TGTGCCAGCAGTGTCAGGGGGCTTGACGGCTACACCTTC,CASSVRGLDGYTF
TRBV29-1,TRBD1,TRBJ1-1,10,TGCAGCGTCGGGGACAGTGAAGCTTTCTTT,CSVGDSEAFF
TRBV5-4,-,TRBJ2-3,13,TGTGCCAGCAGCTTGGACGGGGTAGATACGCAGTATTTT,CASSLDGVDTQYF
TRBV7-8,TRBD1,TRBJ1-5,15,TGTGCCAGCAGCGCGGACAGGGTGAGCAATCAGCCCCAGCATTTT,CASSADRVSNQPQHF
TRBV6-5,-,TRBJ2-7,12,TGTGCCAGCAGCGCAGGGGTCTCCGAGCAGTACTTC,CASSAGVSEQYF